The 27 T cell receptor beta chains reported below all come from one sample, sequenced in a study of PD-1 blockade in classical Hodgkin lymphoma. Assay: immunoSEQ multiplex PCR; the TCRdb copy retains only in-frame clones and omits some. This sample yields under 25,000 clones, of which roughly 86% are seen a single time; about a fifth belongs to the top ten. The time point denotes: cycle 4 day 1 (C4D1), after five to seven weeks of nivolumab. Every patient had relapsed following autologous stem cell transplantation, and cohorts differed in brentuximab vedotin exposure. The sequenced sample was peripheral blood mononuclear cells (PBMCs), obtained before the fourth cycle of nivolumab. The receptors derive from a human donor with classical Hodgkin lymphoma.

This clone was observed a few times. The J gene is TRBJ1-1, the V gene TRBV18, with no clear D. Germline V gene sequence: CDR1 KGHSH, CDR2 LQKENI. Trimming left V 3 bases short and J 4 bases short, with 15 bases between. This CDR3 comprises 15 residues. In nucleotides, the CDR3 is TGTGCCAGCTCACCCCCCCCCTGGGAGGGCACTGAAGCTTTCTTT. Protein product: CASSPPPWEGTEAFF.

This sequence joins TRBV9 and TRBJ2-7; D possibly matches TRBD1 or TRBD2 (6 bases each). Germline assignment: CDR1 SGDLS and CDR2 YYNGEE. V lost 0 bases and J lost 6, with 13 bases in between. The CDR3 length is 14 residues. The CDR3 nucleotides read TGTGCCAGCAGCGTAGAAATAGGGGGGAGCGAGCAGTACTTC. This translates into CASSVEIGGSEQYF.

This chain connects TRBV21-1 to TRBJ1-3. TRBV21-1 is a pseudogene locus. CDR3 length: 16 amino acids. The CDR3 loop is CASSKSPGISGNTIYF. In DNA form, the CDR3 reads TGTGCCAGCAGCAAAAGTCCGGGGATCTCTGGAAACACCATATATTTT.

This clone was counted a few times. The chain employs TRBV9 and TRBJ1-2; tentatively, D is TRBD1 (6 bases). V lost 4 bases, J lost 8 bases, and 12 bases lay in between. In germline, CDR1 is SGDLS, CDR2 YYNGEE. The length of the CDR3 is 12 residues. The CDR3: CASSIPGAGYTF. As DNA, the CDR3 is TGTGCCAGCAGCATTCCAGGGGCCGGCTACACCTTC. The whole variable domain, filled in from reference TRBV9 and TRBJ1-2, reads DSGVTQTPKHLITATGQRVTLRCSPRSGDLSVYWYQQSLDQGLQFLIQYYNGEERAKGNILERFSAQQFPDLHSELNLSSLELGDSALYFCASSIPGAGYTFGSGTRLTVV.

The V and J genes are TRBV11-3 and TRBJ2-5, with 7 bases fitting TRBD2. The V and J ends lost 4 bases and 4 bases, in that order; junction bases with no gene match: 6. The CDR3 runs to 14 residues. Germline CDR1 SGHNT, CDR2 YENEEA. This CDR3 reads CASSSQGGVETQYF. The CDR3 DNA reads as TGTGCCAGCAGCTCTCAGGGAGGGGTAGAGACCCAGTACTTC.

This sequence joins TRBV19 and TRBJ2-7; 10 nucleotides match TRBD1. The length of the CDR3 is 13 residues. V lost 8 bases to trimming and J lost 7 bases; unmatched junction nucleotides: 8. Germline lookup yields CDR1 LNHDA and CDR2 SQIVND (reference sequence). Here the CDR3 reads CASGTGEPREQYF. The CDR3 DNA sequence: TGTGCCAGTGGGACAGGGGAACCTAGAGAGCAGTACTTC. Supplemented by reference TRBV19 and TRBJ2-7, the full variable domain reads DGGITQSPKYLFRKEGQNVTLSCEQNLNHDAMYWYRQDPGQGLRLIYYSQIVNDFQKGDIAEGYSVSREKKESFPLTVTSAQKNPTAFYLCASGTGEPREQYFGPGTRLTVT.

This chain uses TRBV5-1 with TRBJ2-5; the D is unclear. There are 15 residues in the CDR3. Trimming removed 4 bases from V and 0 bases from J, with 13 bases in between. Germline V lookup: CDR1 SGHRS, CDR2 YFSETQ. The DNA for the CDR3 is TGCGCCAGCAGCGACGGGTCCTTGTACCAAGAGACCCAGTACTTC. Protein product: CASSDGSLYQETQYF. Full variable domain (rest looked up from reference TRBV5-1 and TRBJ2-5): KAGVTQTPRYLIKTRGQQVTLSCSPISGHRSVSWYQQTPGQGLQFLFEYFSETQRNKGNFPGRFSGRQFSNSRSEMNVSTLELGDSALYLCASSDGSLYQETQYFGPGTRLLVL.

The chain joins TRBV7-9 to TRBJ2-3; no clear D gene. Trimming removed 8 bases at V and 2 bases at J, with 14 bases between. In germline, CDR1 is SEHNR, CDR2 FQNEAQ (reference sequence). The CDR3 totals 14 residues. The CDR3 is CASRADLPTDTQYF. The CDR3 DNA sequence: TGTGCCAGCCGGGCGGACCTCCCCACAGATACGCAGTATTTT.

This clone was counted between two and nine times. This rearrangement joins TRBV18 to TRBJ2-7; 13 bases agree with TRBD2. The junction had 12 bases not matched to a gene; V was cut back by 2 bases and J by 5 bases. This CDR3 spans 18 amino acids. Looked up from germline, CDR1 is KGHSH and CDR2 is LQKENI. The chain's CDR3 is CASSPISLAGGLSHEQYF. The CDR3 DNA sequence: TGTGCCAGCTCACCAATTTCACTAGCGGGGGGGCTTTCCCACGAGCAGTACTTC.

The genes are TRBV5-1 and TRBJ2-3; D is undetermined. Trimming stripped 2 bases from V and 4 bases from J, with 11 bases between. Germline V gene lookup returns CDR1 SGHRS and CDR2 YFSETQ. This CDR3 is built from 14 residues. Here the CDR3 reads CASSFGPSADTQYF. CDR3 nucleotides: TGCGCCAGCAGCTTCGGTCCCTCGGCAGATACGCAGTATTTT.

This chain connects TRBV7-8 to TRBJ1-2; weak D call: TRBD1 (5 bases). V lost 1 base and J 4 bases, leaving 13 bases between the germline ends. Germline V gene data show CDR1 as SGHVS and CDR2 as FQNEAQ. The CDR3 is 15 residues long. The CDR3 DNA is TGTGCCAGCAGCTTAGATCCTCCCGGGGGCTATGGCTACACCTTC. Protein product: CASSLDPPGGYGYTF.

This chain links TRBV14 with TRBJ2-3; maybe TRBD2 (5 bases). Germline V gene lookup returns CDR1 SGHDN and CDR2 FVKESK. Trimming stripped 2 bases from V and 6 bases from J, with 21 bases between. CDR3 size: 17 residues. In DNA form, the CDR3 reads TGTGCCAGCAGCCAATGGGATTCGGCGGGTTTGGGGGATACGCAGTATTTT. It specifies CASSQWDSAGLGDTQYF.

This CDR3 is CASSVGGALGYTF. The CDR3 DNA follows: TGTGCCAGCAGCGTAGGGGGGGCGCTTGGCTACACCTTC. The rearrangement joins TRBV9 to TRBJ1-2; a weak D match, TRBD1 (6 bases). Deletions cut 0 bases from V and 7 bases from J, with 10 bases between. Per germline, CDR1 SGDLS and CDR2 YYNGEE. This CDR3 has 13 residues.

This sequence joins TRBV5-4 and TRBJ2-3, with TRBD1 matching 9 bases. The V gene end was trimmed by 5 bases and the J gene end by 3 bases; junction bases not matched to a gene: 7. The CDR3 covers 15 residues. CDR1 SGHNT and CDR2 YYREEE come from the germline V gene (reference sequence). The CDR3, as DNA: TGTGCCAGCAGTCACCCGGGACAGGGTACAGATACGCAGTATTTT. This sequence encodes CASSHPGQGTDTQYF.

This clone is medium-sized within its sample. V usage is TRBV28 and J usage is TRBJ1-1; D is unresolved. CDR1 MDHEN and CDR2 SYDVKM come from the germline V gene. The ends were cut back, 3 bases at V and 3 bases at J, with 17 bases in the middle. The CDR3 consists of 16 residues. CDR3 in amino acids: CASSLEYLPGDTEAFF. The CDR3 nucleotides read TGTGCCAGCAGTTTGGAGTATCTCCCCGGGGACACTGAAGCTTTCTTT.

The V and J genes are TRBV11-3 and TRBJ2-6, with D unresolved. Trimming removed 2 bases at V and 2 bases at J, with 7 bases between. This CDR3 has 15 amino acids. Germline values: CDR1 SGHNT, CDR2 YENEEA. CDR3 sequence reads: CASSLTRAGANVLTF. DNA for the CDR3: TGTGCCAGCAGCTTAACCCGAGCTGGGGCCAACGTCCTGACTTTC.

The chain links TRBV28 to TRBJ2-1, with D tentatively TRBD2 (6 bases). Germline-derived CDR1 and CDR2 are MDHEN and SYDVKM. Trimming shortened V by 0 bases and J by 5 bases, and 20 bases separated the two germline ends. This CDR3 has 18 amino acids. This CDR3 reads CASSLWVVREKSHNEQFF. The CDR3 DNA is TGTGCCAGCAGTTTATGGGTGGTCCGGGAGAAGTCCCACAATGAGCAGTTCTTC.

V and J are TRBV6-5 and TRBJ1-2, with 7 bases identical to TRBD1. The V gene's germline CDR1 is MNHEY and CDR2 SVGAGI. CDR3 length equals 14 residues. After removal of 0 bases from V and 4 bases from J, the junction contained 2 bases not matched to a gene. As DNA, the CDR3 is TGTGCCAGCAGTTACTCGGGACAGTTCTATGGCTACACCTTC. Translated: CASSYSGQFYGYTF.

The rearrangement joins TRBV7-9 to TRBJ1-1, with D hard to call. Germline CDR1 and CDR2: SEHNR and FQNEAQ (reference sequence). V was clipped by 11 bases and J by 0 bases, with 13 bases between them. The CDR3 totals 13 residues. CDR3 protein: CAGGIAMNTEAFF. The CDR3 nucleotides are TGTGCCGGTGGGATCGCCATGAACACTGAAGCTTTCTTT.

This rearrangement joins TRBV9 to TRBJ1-3; tentatively, D is TRBD1 (5 bases). Germline V gives CDR1 SGDLS, CDR2 YYNGEE. Trimming removed 1 base from V and 0 bases from J, with 11 bases in between. CDR3 length: 16 residues. CDR3 protein: CASSVIDRSSGNTIYF. DNA for the CDR3: TGTGCCAGCAGCGTAATTGACAGATCCTCTGGAAACACCATATATTTT.

The genes are TRBV5-6 and TRBJ1-6; D is unresolved. In germline, CDR1 is SGHDT, CDR2 YYEEEE. CDR3 size: 16 residues. V was clipped by 2 bases and J by 0 bases, with 9 bases between them. CDR3 sequence reads: CASSLVTSSYNSPLHF. The CDR3 DNA is TGTGCCAGCAGCTTAGTGACGAGCTCCTATAATTCACCCCTCCACTTT.

This chain joins TRBV4-1 and TRBJ1-6; D is unclear. CDR1 and CDR2 from the germline V gene are MGHRA and YSYEKL. Trimming stripped 1 base from V and 8 bases from J, with 18 bases between. The length of the CDR3 is 17 residues. The CDR3 sequence: CASSQAGTEAAHSPLHF. CDR3 bases: TGCGCCAGCAGCCAAGCAGGAACGGAGGCAGCTCATTCACCCCTCCACTTT.

The CDR3 coding sequence is TGTGCCAGCAGTTACAATCCCCCCCCAGATACGCAGTATTTT. It encodes CASSYNPPPDTQYF. The genes are TRBV6-5 and TRBJ2-3; D gene unclear. This CDR3 contains 14 residues. Germline lookup yields CDR1 MNHEY and CDR2 SVGAGI. V was shortened by 2 bases and J by 4 bases, with 10 bases between the two germline ends.

The rearrangement joins TRBV28 to TRBJ2-7, with D uncertain. V lost 5 bases and J 4 bases, leaving 21 bases between the germline ends. The CDR3 length is 16 residues. Germline-derived CDR1 and CDR2 are MDHEN and SYDVKM. The CDR3 coding sequence is TGTGCCAGCAGTCCCATGGACCTTGGTCCCAGGTACGAGCAGTACTTC. Translation gives CASSPMDLGPRYEQYF.

The rearrangement links TRBV7-9 to TRBJ2-5, with D uncertain. Trimming stripped 5 bases from V and 5 bases from J, with 15 bases between. Germline V CDR1 and CDR2: SEHNR, FQNEAQ (reference sequence). The CDR3 is 14 amino acids. The CDR3 spells CASSPAGFSETQYF. CDR3 nucleotide sequence: TGTGCCAGCAGCCCCGCAGGCTTCTCGGAGACCCAGTACTTC.

V usage is TRBV7-6 and J usage is TRBJ2-5; D uncertain. The CDR3 has 14 amino acids. With 3 bases removed from V and 1 base from J, the gap between germline ends came to 9 bases. The germline CDR1 and CDR2 sequences are SGHVS and FNYEAQ. The CDR3 protein is CASSFYEGQETQYF. CDR3 DNA: TGTGCCAGCAGCTTTTATGAAGGCCAAGAGACCCAGTACTTC.

The chain recombines TRBV5-4 with TRBJ2-1; 13 nucleotides align to TRBD2. The CDR3 is 16 residues long. The V gene end was trimmed by 0 bases and the J gene end by 5 bases; junction bases not matched to a gene: 2. Germline V gene data show CDR1 as SGHNT and CDR2 as YYREEE (reference sequence). The CDR3 DNA follows: TGTGCCAGCAGCTTGGGCGGGACTAGCGGGAACAATGAGCAGTTCTTC. As protein: CASSLGGTSGNNEQFF.